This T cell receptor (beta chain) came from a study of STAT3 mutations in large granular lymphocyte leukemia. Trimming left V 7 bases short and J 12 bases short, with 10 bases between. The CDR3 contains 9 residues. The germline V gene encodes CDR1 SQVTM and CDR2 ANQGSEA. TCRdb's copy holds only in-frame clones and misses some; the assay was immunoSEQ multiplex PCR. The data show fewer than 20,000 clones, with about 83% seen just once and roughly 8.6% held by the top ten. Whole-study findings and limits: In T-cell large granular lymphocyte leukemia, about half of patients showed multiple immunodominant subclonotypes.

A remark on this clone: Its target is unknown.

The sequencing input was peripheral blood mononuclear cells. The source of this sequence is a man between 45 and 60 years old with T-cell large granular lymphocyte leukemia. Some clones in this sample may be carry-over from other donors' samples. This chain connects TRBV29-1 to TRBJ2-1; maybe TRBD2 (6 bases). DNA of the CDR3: TGCAGCGCCGGGAGACCGCAGTTCTTC. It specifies CSAGRPQFF.